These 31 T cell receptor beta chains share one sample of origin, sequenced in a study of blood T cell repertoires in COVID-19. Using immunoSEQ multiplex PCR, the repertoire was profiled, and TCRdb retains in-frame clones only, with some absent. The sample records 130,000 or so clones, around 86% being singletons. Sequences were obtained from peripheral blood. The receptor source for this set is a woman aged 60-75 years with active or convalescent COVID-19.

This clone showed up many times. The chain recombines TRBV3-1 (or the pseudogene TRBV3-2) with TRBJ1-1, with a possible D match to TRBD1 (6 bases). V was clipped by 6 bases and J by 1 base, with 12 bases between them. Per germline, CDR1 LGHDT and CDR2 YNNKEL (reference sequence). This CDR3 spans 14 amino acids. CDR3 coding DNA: TGTGCCAGCAGTCGAGACAGGCGGAACACTGAAGCTTTCTTT. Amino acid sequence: CASSRDRRNTEAFF.

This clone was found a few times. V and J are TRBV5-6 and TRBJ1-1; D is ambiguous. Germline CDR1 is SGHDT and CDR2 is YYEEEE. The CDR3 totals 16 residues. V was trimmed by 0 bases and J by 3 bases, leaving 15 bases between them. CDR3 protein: CASSLGGVEEDTEAFF. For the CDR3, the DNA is TGTGCCAGCAGCTTGGGGGGTGTGGAGGAGGACACTGAAGCTTTCTTT.

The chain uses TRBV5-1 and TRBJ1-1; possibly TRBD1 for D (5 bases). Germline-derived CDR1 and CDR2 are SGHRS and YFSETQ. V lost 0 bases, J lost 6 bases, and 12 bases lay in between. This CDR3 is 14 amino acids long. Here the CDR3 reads CASSLGEGKSEAFF. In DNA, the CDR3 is TGCGCCAGCAGCTTGGGGGAGGGGAAATCTGAAGCTTTCTTT.

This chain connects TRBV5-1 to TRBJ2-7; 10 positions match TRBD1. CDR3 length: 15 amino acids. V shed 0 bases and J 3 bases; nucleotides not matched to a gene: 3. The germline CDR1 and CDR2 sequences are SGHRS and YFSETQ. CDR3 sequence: CASSLGGTGVYEQYV. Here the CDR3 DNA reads TGCGCCAGCAGCTTGGGGGGGACAGGGGTCTACGAGCAGTACGTC.

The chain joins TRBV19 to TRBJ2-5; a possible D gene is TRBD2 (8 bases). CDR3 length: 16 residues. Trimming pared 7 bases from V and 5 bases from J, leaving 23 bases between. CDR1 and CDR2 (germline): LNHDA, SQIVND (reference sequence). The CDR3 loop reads CASTGRGRPGGETQYF. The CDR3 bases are TGTGCCAGTACCGGGAGGGGGCGCCCAGGGGGTGAGACCCAGTACTTC.

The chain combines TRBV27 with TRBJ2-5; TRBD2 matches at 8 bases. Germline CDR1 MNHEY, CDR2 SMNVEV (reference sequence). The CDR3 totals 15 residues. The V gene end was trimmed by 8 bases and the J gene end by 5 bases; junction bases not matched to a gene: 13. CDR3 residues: CASWAGAGVGETQYF. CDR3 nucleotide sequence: TGTGCCAGCTGGGCGGGAGCGGGAGTCGGTGAGACCCAGTACTTC.

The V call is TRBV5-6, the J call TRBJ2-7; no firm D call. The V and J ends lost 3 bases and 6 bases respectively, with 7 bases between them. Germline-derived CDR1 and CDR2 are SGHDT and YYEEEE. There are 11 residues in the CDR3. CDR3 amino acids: CASSSRIEQYF. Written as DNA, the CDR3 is TGTGCCAGCAGCTCGCGCATCGAGCAGTACTTC.

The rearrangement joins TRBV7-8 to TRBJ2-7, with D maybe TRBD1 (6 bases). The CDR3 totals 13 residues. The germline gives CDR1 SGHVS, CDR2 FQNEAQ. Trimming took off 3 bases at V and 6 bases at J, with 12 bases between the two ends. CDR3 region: CASSFRGVGEQYV. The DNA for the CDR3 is TGTGCCAGCAGCTTCAGGGGAGTAGGCGAGCAGTACGTC.

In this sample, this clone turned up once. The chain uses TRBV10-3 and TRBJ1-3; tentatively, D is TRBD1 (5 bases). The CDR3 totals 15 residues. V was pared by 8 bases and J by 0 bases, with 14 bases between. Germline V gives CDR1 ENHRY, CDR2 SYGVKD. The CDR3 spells CAIEDKLSSGNTIYF. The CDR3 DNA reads TGTGCCATCGAGGACAAATTGAGCTCTGGAAACACCATATATTTT.

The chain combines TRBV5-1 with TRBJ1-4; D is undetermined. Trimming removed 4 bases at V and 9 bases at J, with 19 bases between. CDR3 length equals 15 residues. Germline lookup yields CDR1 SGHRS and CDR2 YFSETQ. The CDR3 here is CASSPASQSGKKLFF. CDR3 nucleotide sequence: TGCGCCAGCAGCCCGGCCAGCCAGAGCGGCAAAAAACTGTTTTTT.

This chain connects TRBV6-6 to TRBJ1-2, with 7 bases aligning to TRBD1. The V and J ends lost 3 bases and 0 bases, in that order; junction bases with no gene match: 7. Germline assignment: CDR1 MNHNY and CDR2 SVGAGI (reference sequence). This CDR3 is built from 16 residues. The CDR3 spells CASSYGNRGSNYGYTF. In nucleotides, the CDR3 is TGTGCCAGCAGTTATGGAAACAGGGGCTCTAACTATGGCTACACCTTC.

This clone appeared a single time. The CDR3 reads CASSPNGQGRTEAFF. The DNA of the CDR3 is TGCGCCAGCAGCCCGAACGGACAGGGACGCACTGAAGCTTTCTTT. The J gene is TRBJ1-1, the V gene TRBV5-1; TRBD1 matches at 8 bases. Germline V gene sequence: CDR1 SGHRS, CDR2 YFSETQ. The CDR3 is made up of 15 amino acids. Losses at the gene ends were 4 bases for V and 4 bases for J; bases not matched to a gene: 9.

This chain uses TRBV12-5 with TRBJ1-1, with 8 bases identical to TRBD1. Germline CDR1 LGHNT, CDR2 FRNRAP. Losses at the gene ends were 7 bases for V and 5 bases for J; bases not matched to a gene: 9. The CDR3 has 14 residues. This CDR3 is CASAPDRAWTEAFF. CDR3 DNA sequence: TGTGCTAGTGCCCCGGACAGGGCATGGACTGAAGCTTTCTTT.

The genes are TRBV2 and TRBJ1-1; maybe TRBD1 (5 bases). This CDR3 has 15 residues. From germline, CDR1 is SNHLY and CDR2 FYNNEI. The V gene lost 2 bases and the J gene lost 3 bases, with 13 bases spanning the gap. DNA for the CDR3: TGTGCCAGCAGTGAATCGGGGGAGTCAGACACTGAAGCTTTCTTT. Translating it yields CASSESGESDTEAFF.

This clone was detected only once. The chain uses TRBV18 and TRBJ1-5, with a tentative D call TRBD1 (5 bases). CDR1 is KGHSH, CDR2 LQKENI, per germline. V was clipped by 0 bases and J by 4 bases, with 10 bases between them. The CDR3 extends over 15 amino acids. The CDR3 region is CASSPPGEDNQPQHF. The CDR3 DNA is TGTGCCAGCTCACCACCAGGGGAGGATAATCAGCCCCAGCATTTT.

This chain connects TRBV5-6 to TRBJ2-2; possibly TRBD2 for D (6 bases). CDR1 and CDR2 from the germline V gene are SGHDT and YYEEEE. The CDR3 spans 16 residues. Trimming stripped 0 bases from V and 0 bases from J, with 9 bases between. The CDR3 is CASSLGRLANTGELFF. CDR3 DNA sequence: TGTGCCAGCAGCTTGGGGAGACTAGCGAACACCGGGGAGCTGTTTTTT.

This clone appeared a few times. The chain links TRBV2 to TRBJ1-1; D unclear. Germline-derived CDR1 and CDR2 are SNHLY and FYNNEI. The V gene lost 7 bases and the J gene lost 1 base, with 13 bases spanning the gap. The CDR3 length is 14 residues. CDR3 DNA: TGTGCCAGCACCCTACAGCCGGCGAACACTGAAGCTTTCTTT. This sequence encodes CASTLQPANTEAFF.

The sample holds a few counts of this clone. The CDR3 sequence is CASSYSPDTSTDTQYF. DNA of the CDR3: TGTGCCAGCAGTTACTCTCCGGACACGAGCACAGATACGCAGTATTTT. The chain has TRBV6-5 and TRBJ2-3, with D perhaps matching TRBD1 (5 bases). From germline, CDR1 is MNHEY and CDR2 SVGAGI. The CDR3 runs 16 residues. V gave up 0 bases and J gave up 0 bases, with 10 bases separating them.

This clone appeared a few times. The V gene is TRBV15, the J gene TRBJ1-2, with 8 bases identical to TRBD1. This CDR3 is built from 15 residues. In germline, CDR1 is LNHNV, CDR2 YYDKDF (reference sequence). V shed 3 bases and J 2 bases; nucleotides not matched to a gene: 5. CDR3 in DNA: TGTGCCACCAGCAGTCAGGACAGGGACAACTATGGCTACACCTTC. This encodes CATSSQDRDNYGYTF.

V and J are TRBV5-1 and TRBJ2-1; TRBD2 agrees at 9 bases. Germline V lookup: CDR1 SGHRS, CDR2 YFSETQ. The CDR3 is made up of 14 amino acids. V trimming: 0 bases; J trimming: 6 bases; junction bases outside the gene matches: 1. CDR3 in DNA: TGCGCCAGCAGCTTGGGACTAGCGGCCAATGAGCAGTTCTTC. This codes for CASSLGLAANEQFF.

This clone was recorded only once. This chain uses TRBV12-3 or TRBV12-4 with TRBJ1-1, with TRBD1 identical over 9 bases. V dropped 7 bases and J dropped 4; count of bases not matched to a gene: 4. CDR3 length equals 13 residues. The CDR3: CASTKTGGTEAFF. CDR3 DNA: TGTGCCAGCACCAAGACAGGGGGCACTGAAGCTTTCTTT.

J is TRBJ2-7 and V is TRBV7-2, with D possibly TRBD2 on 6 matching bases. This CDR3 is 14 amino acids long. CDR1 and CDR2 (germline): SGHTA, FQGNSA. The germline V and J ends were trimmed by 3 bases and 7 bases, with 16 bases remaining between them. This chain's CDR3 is CASSFSGEALEQYF. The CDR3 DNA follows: TGTGCCAGCAGCTTTAGCGGTGAAGCTTTGGAGCAGTACTTC. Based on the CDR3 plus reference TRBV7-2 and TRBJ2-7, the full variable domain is GAGVSQSPSNKVTEKGKDVELRCDPISGHTALYWYRQSLGQGLEFLIYFQGNSAPDKSGLPSDRFSAERTGGSVSTLTIQRTQQEDSAVYLCASSFSGEALEQYFGPGTRLTVT.

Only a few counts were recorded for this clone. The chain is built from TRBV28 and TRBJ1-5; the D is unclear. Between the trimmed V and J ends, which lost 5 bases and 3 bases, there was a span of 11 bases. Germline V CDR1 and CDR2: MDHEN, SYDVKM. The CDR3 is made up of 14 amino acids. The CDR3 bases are TGTGCCAGCAGTAGACATTCCGACAATCAGCCCCAGCATTTT. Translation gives CASSRHSDNQPQHF.

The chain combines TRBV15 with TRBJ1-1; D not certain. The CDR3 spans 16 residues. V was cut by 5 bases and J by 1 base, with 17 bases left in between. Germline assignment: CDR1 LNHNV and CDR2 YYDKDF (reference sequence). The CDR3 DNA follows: TGTGCCACCAGCCCCTTCGGTGGGCGCCCGAACACTGAAGCTTTCTTT. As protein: CATSPFGGRPNTEAFF.

Here the CDR3 reads CASSPPRGWDSDTQYF. DNA for the CDR3: TGTGCCAGCAGTCCACCCAGGGGGTGGGACTCAGATACGCAGTATTTT. The chain joins TRBV5-4 to TRBJ2-3, with D possibly matching TRBD1 (7 bases). The germline V and J ends were trimmed by 5 bases and 4 bases, with 20 bases remaining between them. The germline gives CDR1 SGHNT, CDR2 YYREEE (reference sequence). This CDR3 is 16 amino acids long.

CDR3 nucleotides: TGTGCCACCAGCAGAGCTAGCGGGAGTGCCTACGAGCAGTACTTC. Translation gives CATSRASGSAYEQYF. The chain uses TRBV15 and TRBJ2-7; 10 nucleotides agree with TRBD2. This CDR3 contains 15 residues. CDR1 LNHNV and CDR2 YYDKDF come from the germline V gene (reference sequence). The junction had 2 bases not matched to a gene; V was cut back by 1 base and J by 2 bases.

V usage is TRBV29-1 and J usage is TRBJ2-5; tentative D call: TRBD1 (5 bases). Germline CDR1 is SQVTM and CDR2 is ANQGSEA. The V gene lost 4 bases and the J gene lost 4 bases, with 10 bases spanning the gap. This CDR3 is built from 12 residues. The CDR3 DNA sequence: TGCAGCGTTGGGGGTAGGGGAGAGACCCAGTACTTC. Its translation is CSVGGRGETQYF.

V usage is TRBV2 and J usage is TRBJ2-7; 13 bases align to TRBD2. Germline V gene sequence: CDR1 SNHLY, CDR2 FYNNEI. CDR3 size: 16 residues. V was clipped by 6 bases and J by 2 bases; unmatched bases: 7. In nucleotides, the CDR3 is TGTGCCAGCAGACCTCTGACTAGCGGGGGGACCTACGAGCAGTACTTC. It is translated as CASRPLTSGGTYEQYF.

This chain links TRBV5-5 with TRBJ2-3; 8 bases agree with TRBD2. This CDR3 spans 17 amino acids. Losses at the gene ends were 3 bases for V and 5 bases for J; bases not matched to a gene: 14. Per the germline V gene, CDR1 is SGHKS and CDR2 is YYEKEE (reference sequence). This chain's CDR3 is CASSSGGSGAGGDTQYF. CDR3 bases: TGTGCCAGCAGCTCCGGGGGTAGCGGGGCCGGTGGAGATACGCAGTATTTT.

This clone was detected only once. The CDR3 DNA reads as TGTGCCAGCAGCTGGACAGGGGAAGAGACCCAGTACTTC. As protein: CASSWTGEETQYF. This rearrangement joins TRBV7-2 to TRBJ2-5; 9 bases are shared with TRBD1. The germline gives CDR1 SGHTA, CDR2 FQGNSA. The V gene end was trimmed by 4 bases and the J gene end by 3 bases; junction bases not matched to a gene: 0. CDR3 length equals 13 residues.

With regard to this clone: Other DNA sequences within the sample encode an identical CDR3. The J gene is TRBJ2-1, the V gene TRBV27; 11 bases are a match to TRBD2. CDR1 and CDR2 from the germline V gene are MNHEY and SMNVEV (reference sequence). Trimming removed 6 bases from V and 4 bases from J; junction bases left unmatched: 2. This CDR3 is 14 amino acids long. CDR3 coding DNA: TGTGCCAGCAGCAGGACTAGCGGGTACAATGAGCAGTTCTTC. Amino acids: CASSRTSGYNEQFF.